This TCR beta chain was profiled in a study of T cells in Graves' hyperthyroidism and ophthalmopathy. Clinical symptoms, serum thyroxine and TRAb, thyroid ultrasound and orbital computed tomography together formed the diagnostic basis. From RNA transcripts, TCR beta CDR3 regions were amplified. First-round RT-PCR of the TCR CDR3 relied on the HTBI primer set. MiXCR was run by TCRdb on the multiplex PCR reads, yielding one entry per CDR3 protein. The sample lists fewer than 800,000 distinct CDR3 sequences, about a sixth occurring once. This clonotype was detected a few times. The V gene lost 5 bases and the J gene lost 0 bases, with 13 bases spanning the gap. Germline CDR1 reads SEHNR; CDR2 reads FQNEAQ (reference sequence). The CDR3 is 15 residues long.

The V gene is TRBV7-9, the J gene TRBJ1-1, with D perhaps TRBD1 (6 bases). The TCR comes from a man aged 18 to 35 with Graves' hyperthyroidism. The sequenced material came from blood. The CDR3 nucleotides are TGTGCCAGCAGCCCCCCGTGGGGGCTGAACACTGAAGCTTTCTTT. Translated: CASSPPWGLNTEAFF.